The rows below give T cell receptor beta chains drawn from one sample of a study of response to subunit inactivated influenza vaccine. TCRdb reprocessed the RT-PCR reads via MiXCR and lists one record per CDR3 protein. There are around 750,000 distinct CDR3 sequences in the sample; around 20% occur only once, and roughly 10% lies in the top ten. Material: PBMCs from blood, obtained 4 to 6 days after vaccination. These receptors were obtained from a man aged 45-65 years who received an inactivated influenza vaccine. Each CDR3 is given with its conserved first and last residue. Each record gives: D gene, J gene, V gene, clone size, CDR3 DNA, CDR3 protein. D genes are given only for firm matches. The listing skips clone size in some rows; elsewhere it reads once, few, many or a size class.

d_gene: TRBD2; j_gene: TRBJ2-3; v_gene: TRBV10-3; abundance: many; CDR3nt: TGTGCCATCAGGCGGGGGGATACGCAGTATTTT; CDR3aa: CAIRRGDTQYF
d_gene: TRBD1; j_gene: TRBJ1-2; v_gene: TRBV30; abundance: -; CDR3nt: TGTGCCTGGAGTGTAGGACAGGGATATGGCTACACCTTC; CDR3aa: CAWSVGQGYGYTF
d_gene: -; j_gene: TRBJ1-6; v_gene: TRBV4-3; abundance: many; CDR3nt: TGCGCCAGCAGCCATAGGACCGGGACTTATAATTCACCCCTCCACTTT; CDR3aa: CASSHRTGTYNSPLHF
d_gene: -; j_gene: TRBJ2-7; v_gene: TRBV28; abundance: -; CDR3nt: TGTGCCAGCACCGACAGGAGACGATTCTACGAGCAGTACTTC; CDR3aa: CASTDRRRFYEQYF
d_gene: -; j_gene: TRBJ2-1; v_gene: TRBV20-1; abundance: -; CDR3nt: TGCAGTGCTAGCGTAGAGGAGCAGTTCTTC; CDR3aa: CSASVEEQFF
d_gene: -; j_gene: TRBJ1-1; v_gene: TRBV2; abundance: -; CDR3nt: TGTGCCAGCGCGGACCCGAACACTGAAGCTTTCTTT; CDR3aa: CASADPNTEAFF
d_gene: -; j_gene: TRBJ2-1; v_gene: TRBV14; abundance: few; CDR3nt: TGTGCCAGCAGCCTGACCTCTGAGCAGTTCTTC; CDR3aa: CASSLTSEQFF
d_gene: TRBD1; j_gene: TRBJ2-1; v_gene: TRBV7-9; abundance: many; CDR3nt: TGTGCCAGCAGCCCTAGGGACAGGGGTCGCAGGAACAATGAGCAGTTCTTC; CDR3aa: CASSPRDRGRRNNEQFF
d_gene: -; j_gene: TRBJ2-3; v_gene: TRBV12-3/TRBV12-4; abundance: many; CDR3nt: TGTGCCAGCAGTTTTGGGGGAGATACGCAGTATTTT; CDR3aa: CASSFGGDTQYF
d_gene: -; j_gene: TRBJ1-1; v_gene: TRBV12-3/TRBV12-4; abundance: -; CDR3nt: TGTGCCAGCAGTTTCTCTGGGGGGGTTACTGAAGCTTTCTTT; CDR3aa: CASSFSGGVTEAFF
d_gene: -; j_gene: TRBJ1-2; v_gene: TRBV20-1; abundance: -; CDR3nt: TGCAGTGCTAGCGCAGACTCCAGGGGCGGCGACACCTTC; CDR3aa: CSASADSRGGDTF
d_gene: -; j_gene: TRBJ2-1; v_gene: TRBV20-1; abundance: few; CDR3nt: TGCAGTGTTCCGGGGTTCTCCTACAATGAGCAGTTCTTC; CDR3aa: CSVPGFSYNEQFF
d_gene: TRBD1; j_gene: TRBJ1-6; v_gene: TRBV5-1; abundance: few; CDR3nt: TGCGCCAGCAGCTTGGGCGGGACAGACAAAAATTCACCCCTCCACTTT; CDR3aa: CASSLGGTDKNSPLHF
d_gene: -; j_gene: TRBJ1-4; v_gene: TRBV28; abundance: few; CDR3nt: TGTGCCAGCAGTGCCACGTTCGATGAAAAACTGTTTTTT; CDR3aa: CASSATFDEKLFF
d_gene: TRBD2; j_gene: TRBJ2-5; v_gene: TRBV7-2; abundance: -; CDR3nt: TGTGCCAGCAGCTCTAGCGGCCAAGAGACCCAGTACTTC; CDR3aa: CASSSSGQETQYF
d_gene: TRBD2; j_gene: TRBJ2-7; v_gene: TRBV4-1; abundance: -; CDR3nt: TGCGCCAGCAGCCAGTCGGGAGGGCATCAGTACTTC; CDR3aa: CASSQSGGHQYF
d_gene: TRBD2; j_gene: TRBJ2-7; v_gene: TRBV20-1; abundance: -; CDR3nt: TGCAGTGCTAGAGATCGGGCGGGAGGGCCAAGCGAGCAGTACTTC; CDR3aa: CSARDRAGGPSEQYF
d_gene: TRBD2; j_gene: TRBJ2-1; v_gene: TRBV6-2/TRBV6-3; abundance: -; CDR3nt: TGTGCCAGCAGTTACTCGATGGCGGGGGGTGTCCCCTCGTACAATGAGCAGTTCTTC; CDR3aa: CASSYSMAGGVPSYNEQFF
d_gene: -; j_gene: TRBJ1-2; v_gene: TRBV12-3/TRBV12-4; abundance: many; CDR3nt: TGTGCCAGCAGTTGGGCCGGGGGGGACTATGGCTACACCTTC; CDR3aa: CASSWAGGDYGYTF
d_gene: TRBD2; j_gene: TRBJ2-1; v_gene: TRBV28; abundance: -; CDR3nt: TGTGCCAGCAGTGACCTAGCGGCAGTTTACAATGAGCAGTTCTTC; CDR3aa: CASSDLAAVYNEQFF
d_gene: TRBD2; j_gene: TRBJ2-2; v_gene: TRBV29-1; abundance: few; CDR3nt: TGCAGCGTTGGGGGGGGAGGACGAACCGGGGAGCTGTTTTTT; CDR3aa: CSVGGGGRTGELFF
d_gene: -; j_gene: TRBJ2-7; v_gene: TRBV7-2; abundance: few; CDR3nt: TGTGCCAGCAGCTTAGCTAGTCGGGGACCCGAGCAGTACTTC; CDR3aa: CASSLASRGPEQYF
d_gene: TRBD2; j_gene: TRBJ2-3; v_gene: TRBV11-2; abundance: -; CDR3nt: TGTGCCAGCAGCTTAATGGGGCGACTAGCGGGAGAGTATTACACTGATACGCAGTATTTT; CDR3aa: CASSLMGRLAGEYYTDTQYF
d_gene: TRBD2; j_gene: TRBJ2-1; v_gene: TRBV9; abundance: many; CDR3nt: TGTGCCAGCAGCGTAGGACTAGCGGGGGGGAATGAGCAGTTCTTC; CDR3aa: CASSVGLAGGNEQFF